The source of this TCR beta chain is a study of OX40 agonist ivuxolimab in advanced cancers. Notes on this clone: The antigen is not known.

Repertoires were generated with immunoSEQ multiplex PCR, while TCRdb's copy carries only in-frame clones and drops some. Among about 12,000 clones listed, about 80% were seen once. In germline, CDR1 is SGDLS, CDR2 YYNGEE. The CDR3 is 14 amino acids. Deletions cut 3 bases from V and 4 bases from J, with 11 bases between. Findings of the study overall: Antigen specificity remained undetermined for the expanded peripheral T cells.

The TCR sequence derives from an adult with an advanced solid tumor such as melanoma, head and neck, liver or kidney cancer. The sequenced sample was CD4+ or CD8+ T cells sorted from blood, obtained in a trial of the OX40 agonist ivuxolimab. J is TRBJ2-1 and V is TRBV9; the D is unclear. In DNA form, the CDR3 reads TGTGCCAGCAGCGGGCCGCCGCTATACAATGAGCAGTTCTTC. This codes for CASSGPPLYNEQFF. Full variable domain (rest looked up from reference TRBV9 and TRBJ2-1): DSGVTQTPKHLITATGQRVTLRCSPRSGDLSVYWYQQSLDQGLQFLIQYYNGEERAKGNILERFSAQQFPDLHSELNLSSLELGDSALYFCASSGPPLYNEQFFGPGTRLTVL.